A selection of T cell receptor beta chains follows, all from one sample in a study of blood T cell repertoires in COVID-19. Sequencing used immunoSEQ multiplex PCR; TCRdb keeps in-frame clones, though not all of them. The table records under 200,000 clones, approximately 82% of them present only once. Sequencing used peripheral blood. The receptor source for this set is a woman between 70 and 85 years old who had recovered from COVID-19. Each CDR3 is given with its conserved first and last residue. D genes are given only for firm matches. Not all rows give a size; the values are once, few, many and, for expanded clones, a class.

D: .; V: TRBV7-8; J: TRBJ1-5; size: few; CDR3: CASSLGGSLGTQHF; DNA: TGTGCCAGCAGCTTAGGGGGCTCCTTGGGGACCCAGCATTTT
D: .; V: TRBV7-9; J: TRBJ2-7; size: .; CDR3: CASSHLPGEQYF; DNA: TGTGCCAGCAGCCATTTACCCGGCGAGCAGTACTTC
D: .; V: TRBV5-1; J: TRBJ2-7; size: .; CDR3: CATRGASYEQYF; DNA: TGCGCCACCAGAGGGGCCTCCTACGAGCAGTACTTC
D: .; V: TRBV6-6; J: TRBJ1-2; size: .; CDR3: CASSRGGETNYGYTF; DNA: TGTGCCAGCAGCCGGGGGGGTGAGACTAACTATGGCTACACCTTC
D: TRBD1; V: TRBV9; J: TRBJ1-1; size: .; CDR3: CASSRDSMNTEAFF; DNA: TGTGCCAGCAGCAGGGACAGTATGAACACTGAAGCTTTCTTT
D: .; V: TRBV11-3; J: TRBJ2-2; size: .; CDR3: CASSPLKGAGGTNTGELFF; DNA: TGTGCCAGCAGCCCGCTCAAGGGGGCCGGGGGCACGAACACCGGGGAGCTGTTTTTT
D: TRBD2; V: TRBV7-6; J: TRBJ2-7; size: .; CDR3: CASSLVGGRSSYEQYF; DNA: TGTGCCAGCAGCTTAGTAGGCGGGAGGAGCTCCTACGAGCAGTACTTC
D: TRBD2; V: TRBV11-2; J: TRBJ2-3; size: .; CDR3: CASSSGAGGRDTQYF; DNA: TGTGCCAGCAGCTCGGGAGCGGGGGGTAGAGATACGCAGTATTTT
D: TRBD2; V: TRBV7-2; J: TRBJ2-1; size: .; CDR3: CASSPTGGGEQFF; DNA: TGTGCCAGCAGTCCCACGGGGGGAGGTGAGCAGTTCTTC
D: .; V: TRBV30; J: TRBJ1-1; size: .; CDR3: CAGAEGLNTEAFF; DNA: TGTGCCGGAGCCGAGGGTCTGAACACTGAAGCTTTCTTT
D: TRBD2; V: TRBV2; J: TRBJ2-1; size: .; CDR3: CASSGVAGPYNEQFF; DNA: TGTGCCAGCAGTGGGGTAGCGGGGCCTTACAATGAGCAGTTCTTC
D: TRBD1; V: TRBV7-2; J: TRBJ1-5; size: .; CDR3: CASSFRGRDQPQHF; DNA: TGTGCCAGCAGTTTCAGGGGGCGCGATCAGCCCCAGCATTTT
D: TRBD1; V: TRBV6-5; J: TRBJ2-3; size: .; CDR3: CASTLAGTGQDTQYF; DNA: TGTGCCAGCACCCTGGCTGGGACAGGGCAGGATACGCAGTATTTT
D: .; V: TRBV21-1; J: TRBJ2-1; size: .; CDR3: CASSSRTTHNEQFF; DNA: TGTGCCAGCAGCTCCAGGACAACCCACAATGAGCAGTTCTTC
D: .; V: TRBV28; J: TRBJ1-4; size: .; CDR3: CASRGTPEEKLFF; DNA: TGTGCCAGCCGGGGGACCCCTGAGGAAAAACTGTTTTTT
D: .; V: TRBV5-1; J: TRBJ1-2; size: .; CDR3: CASSLDNHYGYTF; DNA: TGCGCCAGCAGCTTGGACAACCACTATGGCTACACCTTC
D: .; V: TRBV30; J: TRBJ1-1; size: few; CDR3: CAGNRDEAFF; DNA: TGTGCCGGGAACAGGGACGAAGCTTTCTTT
D: .; V: TRBV19; J: TRBJ1-4; size: .; CDR3: CASSLYRATNEKLFF; DNA: TGTGCCAGTAGCCTCTACAGGGCAACTAATGAAAAACTGTTTTTT
D: TRBD1; V: TRBV12-5; J: TRBJ2-2; size: .; CDR3: CASGIGQGGFPGELFF; DNA: TGTGCTAGTGGTATTGGACAGGGGGGTTTCCCCGGGGAGCTGTTTTTT
D: .; V: TRBV3-1/TRBV3-2; J: TRBJ1-4; size: .; CDR3: CASGSPNREKLFF; DNA: TGTGCCAGCGGCTCCCCTAACAGGGAAAAACTGTTTTTT
D: .; V: TRBV7-6; J: TRBJ2-1; size: few; CDR3: CASSPGGGRAHGGEQFF; DNA: TGTGCCAGCAGCCCAGGGGGCGGGAGGGCGCATGGAGGTGAGCAGTTCTTC
D: .; V: TRBV11-1; J: TRBJ2-1; size: .; CDR3: CASSLSNEQFF; DNA: TGTGCCAGCAGCTTGAGCAATGAGCAGTTCTTC
D: TRBD1; V: TRBV3-1/TRBV3-2; J: TRBJ2-2; size: once; CDR3: CASSQEGWSDRGPAGELFF; DNA: TGTGCCAGCAGCCAAGAGGGGTGGTCAGACAGGGGCCCGGCCGGGGAGCTGTTTTTT
D: .; V: TRBV10-1; J: TRBJ2-6; size: .; CDR3: CASSEGGSGANVLTF; DNA: TGCGCCAGCAGTGAGGGAGGGTCTGGGGCCAACGTCCTGACTTTC
D: TRBD1; V: TRBV19; J: TRBJ1-6; size: .; CDR3: CAGGQRGNSPLHF; DNA: TGTGCCGGGGGACAGAGGGGGAATTCACCCCTCCACTTT
D: .; V: TRBV28; J: TRBJ1-2; size: few; CDR3: CASTGQPYGYTF; DNA: TGTGCCAGCACCGGACAGCCATATGGCTACACCTTC
D: TRBD2; V: TRBV5-1; J: TRBJ2-5; size: .; CDR3: CASTRTSGEGETQYF; DNA: TGCGCCAGCACCCGGACAAGCGGGGAGGGTGAGACCCAGTACTTC
D: .; V: TRBV19; J: TRBJ1-2; size: .; CDR3: CASRTTGGGDYGYTF; DNA: TGTGCCAGTAGAACGACAGGTGGTGGGGACTATGGCTACACCTTC
D: .; V: TRBV4-1; J: TRBJ2-1; size: .; CDR3: CASSQGLEQYNEQFF; DNA: TGCGCCAGCAGCCAAGGACTAGAGCAATACAATGAGCAGTTCTTC
D: .; V: TRBV7-2; J: TRBJ1-1; size: .; CDR3: CASSLWGGQEAFF; DNA: TGTGCCAGCAGCTTATGGGGGGGGCAGGAAGCTTTCTTT
D: .; V: TRBV20-1; J: TRBJ1-1; size: .; CDR3: CSASAPMNTEAFF; DNA: TGCAGTGCTAGTGCCCCTATGAACACTGAAGCTTTCTTT
D: TRBD2; V: TRBV7-2; J: TRBJ2-5; size: .; CDR3: CASSTPGLAGGETQYF; DNA: TGTGCCAGCAGCACCCCGGGACTAGCGGGGGGGGAGACCCAGTACTTC